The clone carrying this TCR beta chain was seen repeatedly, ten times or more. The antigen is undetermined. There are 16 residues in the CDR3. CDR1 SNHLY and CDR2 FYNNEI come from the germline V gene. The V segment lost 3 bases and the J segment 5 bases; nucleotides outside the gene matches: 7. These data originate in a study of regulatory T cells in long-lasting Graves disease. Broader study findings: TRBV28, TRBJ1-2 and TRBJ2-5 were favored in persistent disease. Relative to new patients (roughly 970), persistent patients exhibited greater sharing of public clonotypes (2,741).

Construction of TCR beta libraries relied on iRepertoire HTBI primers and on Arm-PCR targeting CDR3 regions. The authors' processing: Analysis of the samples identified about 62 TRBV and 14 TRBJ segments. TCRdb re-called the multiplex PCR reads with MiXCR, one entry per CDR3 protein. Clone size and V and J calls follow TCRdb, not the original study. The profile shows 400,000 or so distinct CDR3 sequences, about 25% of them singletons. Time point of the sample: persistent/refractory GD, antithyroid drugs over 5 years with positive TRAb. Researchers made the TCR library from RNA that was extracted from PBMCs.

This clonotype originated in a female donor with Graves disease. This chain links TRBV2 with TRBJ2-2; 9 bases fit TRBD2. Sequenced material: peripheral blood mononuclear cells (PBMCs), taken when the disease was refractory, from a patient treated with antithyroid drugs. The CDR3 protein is CASSEEVAGVTGELFF. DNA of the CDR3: TGTGCCAGCAGTGAGGAAGTAGCGGGAGTTACCGGGGAGCTGTTTTTT.